The clone carrying this T cell receptor beta chain was seen a few times. The target antigen is unknown. TCR cDNA, made by 5'RACE template switching, carried an added universal primer site and UMIs. TCRdb used MiXCR to reprocess the 5' RACE reads, holding one entry per CDR3 protein. The sample records roughly 250,000 distinct CDR3 sequences, over 10% being singletons. This sample is drawn from a study of T cells after yellow fever vaccination. Whole-study context: SMART-Seq v4 Ultra Low Input handled preparation of low-cell-number fractions. Study-level findings and limits: Subsequent to the booster, the majority of primary-vaccination clones reappeared (around 96% CD4, about 90% CD8). The secondary response was weaker, and its peak arrived faster, on day 5 versus 15.

CDR1 and CDR2 from the germline V gene are DFQATT and SNEGSKA (reference sequence). The CDR3 has 14 residues. V lost 4 bases, J lost 0 bases, and 9 bases lay in between. The sample was CD4+ T cells sorted from PBMCs, taken 45 days after the yellow fever booster vaccination. This TCR derives from a man in his thirties or forties who received the YFV17D yellow fever vaccine. The rearrangement joins TRBV20-1 to TRBJ1-4; D uncertain. This CDR3 reads CSATVAATNEKLFF. CDR3 DNA: TGCAGTGCTACCGTAGCCGCAACTAATGAAAAACTGTTTTTT.